Described below is a single T cell receptor (beta chain) sequence and its context. The antigen is not known. The data stem from a study of T cells in localized non-small cell lung cancer. Broader study findings: There was higher T cell clonality in uninvolved adjacent lung than in tumor, and it was highest there.

Assay used: immunoSEQ multiplex PCR; TCRdb lists only in-frame clones, some missing. The table records 52,000 or so clones, approximately 88% of them present only once. The trim removed 3 bases at V and 6 bases at J, leaving 13 bases unmatched. Germline loops: CDR1 SGHRS, CDR2 YFSETQ. The CDR3 is 16 amino acids. The V and J genes are TRBV5-1 and TRBJ2-7; 9 nucleotides match TRBD2. This receptor was obtained from a man aged 35-75 years with stage III lung adenocarcinoma. Source: peripheral blood mononuclear cells, taken before any cancer treatment. CDR3 coding DNA: TGCGCCAGCAGCTCCCTGCCGGGCGGGGGGGCCTTCGAGCAGTACTTC. Translation gives CASSSLPGGGAFEQYF.